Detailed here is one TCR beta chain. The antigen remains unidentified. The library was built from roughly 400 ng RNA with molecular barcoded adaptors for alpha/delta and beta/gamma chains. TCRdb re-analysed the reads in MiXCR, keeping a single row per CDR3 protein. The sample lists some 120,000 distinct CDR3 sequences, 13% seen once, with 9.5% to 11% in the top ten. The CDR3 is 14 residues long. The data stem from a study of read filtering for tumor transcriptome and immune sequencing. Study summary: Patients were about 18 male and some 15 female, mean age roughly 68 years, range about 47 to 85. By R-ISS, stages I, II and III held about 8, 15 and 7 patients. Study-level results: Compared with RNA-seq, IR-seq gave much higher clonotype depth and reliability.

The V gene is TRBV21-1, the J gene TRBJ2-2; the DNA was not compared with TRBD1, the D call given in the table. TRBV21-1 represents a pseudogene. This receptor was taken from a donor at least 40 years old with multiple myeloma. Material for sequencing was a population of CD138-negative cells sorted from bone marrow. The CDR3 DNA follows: TGTGCCAGCGGCACTATACTAGGGGCCGGGGAGCTGTTTTTT. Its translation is CASGTILGAGELFF.